The 27 T cell receptor beta chains in this list originate from one sample, sequenced in a study of PD-1 blockade in classical Hodgkin lymphoma. Produced via immunoSEQ multiplex PCR; TCRdb's table is partial and in-frame only. Of about 6,300 clones in the sample, 85% to 90% were seen once. Every patient relapsed after autologous stem cell transplantation, and brentuximab vedotin exposure varied. Here the sequenced sample was peripheral blood mononuclear cells (PBMCs), taken before the second cycle of nivolumab. These receptors were collected from a human donor with classical Hodgkin lymphoma.

The chain joins TRBV10-3 to TRBJ2-3; D is unclear. The CDR3 totals 10 residues. The V end was cut by 8 bases, the J end by 3 bases, with 3 bases between. Germline V CDR1 and CDR2: ENHRY, SYGVKD. This CDR3 reads CAIGTDTQYF. CDR3 coding DNA: TGTGCCATCGGAACAGATACGCAGTATTTT.

The chain joins TRBV6-5 to TRBJ1-2; D is unresolved. Trimming removed 4 bases from V and 1 base from J, with 16 bases in between. This CDR3 has 16 amino acids. Germline-derived CDR1 and CDR2 are MNHEY and SVGAGI. The CDR3: CASSLSMGSVNYGYTF. The CDR3 DNA reads TGTGCCAGCAGTTTATCGATGGGATCAGTTAACTATGGCTACACCTTC.

This clone was picked up one time. The chain employs TRBV7-9 and TRBJ2-5; D ambiguous. The length of the CDR3 is 11 residues. The V end lost 0 bases, the J end lost 4 bases, and 0 bases lay between the germline ends. Germline V gives CDR1 SEHNR, CDR2 FQNEAQ (reference sequence). The CDR3, as DNA: TGTGCCAGCAGCTTAGCAGAGACCCAGTACTTC. As protein: CASSLAETQYF.

J is TRBJ2-1 and V is TRBV2; no definite D call. CDR3 length equals 14 residues. V lost 4 bases and J lost 4, with 11 bases in between. CDR1 is SNHLY, CDR2 FYNNEI, per germline. Written as DNA, the CDR3 is TGTGCCAGCAGTGGGCTCGCCCAGTACAATGAGCAGTTCTTC. This gives the protein CASSGLAQYNEQFF.

This rearrangement joins TRBV2 to TRBJ2-2; D assignment may be TRBD1 or TRBD2 (5 bases each). The germline gives CDR1 SNHLY, CDR2 FYNNEI. The CDR3 spans 15 residues. V was clipped by 8 bases and J by 1 base, with 14 bases between them. The CDR3 nucleotides read TGTGCCAGCGGGCCGGGGACCTTGAACACCGGGGAGCTGTTTTTT. Its translation is CASGPGTLNTGELFF.

The chain recombines TRBV9 with TRBJ1-6; 8 bases are shared with TRBD1. This CDR3 is built from 15 residues. After removal of 5 bases from V and 7 bases from J, the junction contained 8 bases not matched to a gene. Germline values: CDR1 SGDLS, CDR2 YYNGEE. The CDR3, as DNA: TGTGCCAGCAGACCAGGGACAGGAGAAAATTCACCCCTCCACTTT. Protein: CASRPGTGENSPLHF.

V usage is TRBV2 and J usage is TRBJ2-5; 7 nucleotides align to TRBD2. Germline CDR1 is SNHLY and CDR2 is FYNNEI. V lost 6 bases to trimming and J lost 1 base; unmatched junction nucleotides: 11. This CDR3 has 16 residues. The CDR3 DNA is TGTGCCAGCAGCCTAATGGTAGCGGGTTCCCAAGAGACCCAGTACTTC. Translation: CASSLMVAGSQETQYF. The full variable domain, its missing parts supplied by reference TRBV2 and TRBJ2-5, is EPEVTQTPSHQVTQMGQEVILRCVPISNHLYFYWYRQILGQKVEFLVSFYNNEISEKSEIFDDQFSVERPDGSNFTLKIRSTKLEDSAMYFCASSLMVAGSQETQYFGPGTRLLVL.

The rearrangement links TRBV5-5 to TRBJ2-6; D may be TRBD1 (5 bases). The CDR3 is 15 amino acids. Looked up from germline, CDR1 is SGHKS and CDR2 is YYEKEE (reference sequence). The V and J ends lost 4 bases and 0 bases respectively, with 8 bases between them. CDR3 in DNA: TGTGCCAGCAGCATAGACAGCTCTGGGGCCAACGTCCTGACTTTC. Its protein is CASSIDSSGANVLTF.

The J gene is TRBJ2-3, the V gene TRBV4-1; no clear D. The CDR3 is 14 amino acids. Germline V gene sequence: CDR1 MGHRA, CDR2 YSYEKL. V dropped 1 base and J dropped 1 base, with 6 bases sitting between them. CDR3: CASSQVVGTDTQYF. The CDR3, as DNA: TGCGCCAGCAGCCAAGTGGTGGGCACAGATACGCAGTATTTT.

This clone was detected only once. V and J are TRBV2 and TRBJ2-3; TRBD1 or TRBD2 may be the D gene (5 bases each). The CDR3 covers 14 residues. The germline V gene encodes CDR1 SNHLY and CDR2 FYNNEI. Deletions cut 10 bases from V and 7 bases from J, with 21 bases between. The CDR3 loop is CAIADGARSNTQYF. The CDR3 bases are TGTGCCATCGCGGACGGGGCCCGCTCCAATACGCAGTATTTT.

The rearrangement uses TRBV7-9 and TRBJ2-5; possible D gene TRBD2, 5 bases. The germline V gene has CDR1 SEHNR and CDR2 FQNEAQ (reference sequence). Trimming cost V 0 bases and J 4 bases, with 9 bases left between them. The CDR3 is 14 residues long. Here the CDR3 reads CASSLAGASETQYF. CDR3 sequence (DNA): TGTGCCAGCAGCTTAGCGGGAGCCTCAGAGACCCAGTACTTC.

Remarks on this clone: Mismatch with germline at one junction end may stem from a read error. V usage is TRBV7-6 and J usage is TRBJ2-5, with 15 bases matching TRBD2. The CDR3 extends over 20 amino acids. Germline V gene data show CDR1 as SGHVS and CDR2 as FNYEAQ. CDR3 protein: CASSLEHPGLAGGFQGTQYF. As DNA, the CDR3 is TGTGCCAGCAGCTTAGAGCATCCGGGACTAGCGGGGGGATTTCAAGGGACCCAGTACTTC.

This rearrangement joins TRBV18 to TRBJ2-2; the match to TRBD2 covers 9 bases. The V segment lost 2 bases and the J segment 1 base; nucleotides outside the gene matches: 2. The CDR3 runs 16 residues. From germline, CDR1 is KGHSH and CDR2 LQKENI. The CDR3 sequence is CASSPGLALNTGELFF. The CDR3, as DNA: TGTGCCAGCTCACCAGGACTAGCGTTGAACACCGGGGAGCTGTTTTTT.

The chain joins TRBV27 to TRBJ2-7, with 15 positions matching TRBD2. V gave up 8 bases and J gave up 7 bases; unmatched junction bases: 15. In germline, CDR1 is MNHEY, CDR2 SMNVEV (reference sequence). The CDR3 sequence is 17 residues long. CDR3 protein: CASAGTSGRTSFGEQYV. The CDR3 coding sequence is TGTGCCAGCGCCGGGACTAGCGGGAGGACCTCGTTCGGGGAGCAGTACGTC.

The chain is built from TRBV5-6 and TRBJ2-3; perhaps D is TRBD1 or TRBD2 (6 bases each). CDR3 size: 15 residues. Germline V lookup: CDR1 SGHDT, CDR2 YYEEEE. Trimming removed 10 bases from V and 5 bases from J, with 23 bases in between. The DNA of the CDR3 is TGTGCCTCCCTCACCGGGGGACACTATCAAGATACGCAGTATTTT. Protein: CASLTGGHYQDTQYF.

The chain combines TRBV2 with TRBJ2-3; a possible D gene is TRBD1 (5 bases). There are 13 residues in the CDR3. Trimming took 6 bases from V and 3 from J, leaving 10 bases between them. Germline V gene data show CDR1 as SNHLY and CDR2 as FYNNEI. CDR3 nucleotides: TGTGCCAGCAGGAGACAGAGGACAGATACGCAGTATTTT. Amino acids: CASRRQRTDTQYF. Looking up the rest from reference TRBV2 and TRBJ2-3 gives the full variable domain: EPEVTQTPSHQVTQMGQEVILRCVPISNHLYFYWYRQILGQKVEFLVSFYNNEISEKSEIFDDQFSVERPDGSNFTLKIRSTKLEDSAMYFCASRRQRTDTQYFGPGTRLTVL.

The chain joins TRBV7-2 to TRBJ2-4, with 7 positions matching TRBD1. The CDR3 sequence is 15 residues long. V lost 5 bases to trimming and J lost 3 bases; unmatched junction nucleotides: 7. The germline CDR1 and CDR2 sequences are SGHTA and FQGNSA. The CDR3, as DNA: TGTGCCAGCAGCCCCAAGACAGGGAGCAAAAACATTCAGTACTTC. It specifies CASSPKTGSKNIQYF.

This sequence joins TRBV15 and TRBJ2-4; 11 nucleotides align to TRBD2. Germline V gene sequence: CDR1 LNHNV, CDR2 YYDKDF (reference sequence). V shed 5 bases and J 3 bases; nucleotides not matched to a gene: 24. The CDR3 sequence is 22 residues long. CDR3 amino acids: CATSAQTLLAGEWGRYKNIQYF. DNA for the CDR3: TGTGCCACCAGCGCGCAAACCTTACTAGCGGGAGAATGGGGGAGGTACAAAAACATTCAGTACTTC.

This clone was seen just once. The chain uses TRBV6-5 and TRBJ2-2, with D possibly TRBD1 on 6 matching bases. The germline gives CDR1 MNHEY, CDR2 SVGAGI. Trimming shortened V by 1 base and J by 6 bases, and 12 bases separated the two germline ends. The CDR3 has 15 residues. The CDR3 DNA is TGTGCCAGCAGTTACTTCCAAACAGGGTCCGGGGAGCTGTTTTTT. Its protein is CASSYFQTGSGELFF.

The rearrangement joins TRBV7-9 to TRBJ1-1; D unresolved. The CDR3 consists of 13 residues. From germline, CDR1 is SEHNR and CDR2 FQNEAQ (reference sequence). The germline V and J ends were trimmed by 3 bases and 4 bases, with 9 bases remaining between them. The CDR3 loop reads CASSFQEGTEAFF. The DNA for the CDR3 is TGTGCCAGCAGCTTCCAAGAAGGCACTGAAGCTTTCTTT.

The chain couples TRBV10-3 to TRBJ2-1, with 7 bases matching TRBD1. CDR3 length: 11 amino acids. The germline gives CDR1 ENHRY, CDR2 SYGVKD. V was pared by 5 bases and J by 10 bases, with 2 bases of the junction left unmatched. CDR3 sequence (DNA): TGTGCCATCAGTACAGGGGACGAGCAGTTCTTC. Translated, it gives CAISTGDEQFF.

The chain uses TRBV6-5 and TRBJ2-3; 8 bases align to TRBD1. The V segment lost 0 bases and the J segment 7 bases; nucleotides outside the gene matches: 9. Germline V gene data show CDR1 as MNHEY and CDR2 as SVGAGI. There are 16 residues in the CDR3. CDR3 DNA sequence: TGTGCCAGCAGTTACTCACCCCTCGGACAGGGAAATACGCAGTATTTT. It translates to CASSYSPLGQGNTQYF.

The V call is TRBV18, the J call TRBJ1-3; D gene unclear. Germline CDR1 KGHSH, CDR2 LQKENI. The V gene lost 3 bases and the J gene lost 2 bases, with 8 bases spanning the gap. The CDR3 spans 14 residues. The CDR3 region has the DNA TGTGCCAGCTCACCGGGAAGGGCTGGAAACACCATATATTTT. Translated: CASSPGRAGNTIYF.

The chain couples TRBV6-1 to TRBJ1-1; no reliable D call. The CDR3 consists of 15 residues. The V gene's germline CDR1 is MNHNS and CDR2 SASEGT. Between the trimmed V and J ends, which lost 2 bases and 6 bases, there was a span of 16 bases. CDR3 sequence (DNA): TGTGCCAGCAGTGAATCGTGGACGGGCGTCGCTGAAGCTTTCTTT. The encoded protein is CASSESWTGVAEAFF.

This clone was counted a few times. The rearrangement joins TRBV28 to TRBJ2-1, with TRBD1 identical over 9 bases. Trimming cost V 4 bases and J 2 bases; bases outside gene matches: 9. Germline CDR1 is MDHEN and CDR2 is SYDVKM. The CDR3 consists of 17 residues. The CDR3 protein is CASSSLTGGVPYNEQFF. In DNA form, the CDR3 reads TGTGCCAGCAGTTCTTTGACAGGGGGGGTCCCCTACAATGAGCAGTTCTTC. Full variable domain (outside the CDR3, taken from reference TRBV28 and TRBJ2-1): DVKVTQSSRYLVKRTGEKVFLECVQDMDHENMFWYRQDPGLGLRLIYFSYDVKMKEKGDIPEGYSVSREKKERFSLILESASTNQTSMYLCASSSLTGGVPYNEQFFGPGTRLTVL.

The chain links TRBV2 to TRBJ1-1; D is unresolved. The CDR3 is made up of 10 amino acids. Germline CDR1 and CDR2: SNHLY and FYNNEI. With 5 bases removed from V and 9 bases from J, the gap between germline ends came to 7 bases. In nucleotides, the CDR3 is TGTGCCAGCAGTTCCTTCAAAGCTTTCTTT. Protein product: CASSSFKAFF.

The CDR3 nucleotides read TGTGCCAGCAGCTCTAAGCGGGGGTCGAACACCGGGGAGCTGTTTTTT. Translating gives CASSSKRGSNTGELFF. The rearrangement joins TRBV9 to TRBJ2-2; TRBD2 agrees at 8 bases. This CDR3 region has 16 residues. V dropped 4 bases and J dropped 0; count of bases not matched to a gene: 5. Germline CDR1 is SGDLS and CDR2 is YYNGEE.